These 18 T cell receptor beta chains came from one sample sequenced in a study of T-cell memory formation after mild COVID-19. Each CDR3 protein is one row after TCRdb ran MiXCR on the 5' RACE reads. The table has 350,000 to 400,000 distinct CDR3 sequences, approximately 15% seen once. Sequenced sample: PBMCs or a T cell subset sorted from them (not recorded which). The source of these receptors is a man in his late teens or twenties who had mild COVID-19 (a few samples of this study predate the infection). Cell type and time point are not known.

This clonotype was seen more than once but under ten times. V gene TRBV28 combines with J gene TRBJ1-1, with no clear D. There are 13 residues in the CDR3. Germline CDR1 and CDR2: MDHEN and SYDVKM. The ends were cut back, 5 bases at V and 2 bases at J, with 9 bases in the middle. The DNA of the CDR3 is TGTGCCAGCAGTCTGGGGTTCAACACTGAAGCTTTCTTT. This gives the protein CASSLGFNTEAFF.

This sequence joins TRBV5-8 and TRBJ2-5; TRBD2 aligns across 10 bases. CDR3 size: 15 residues. V was pared by 4 bases and J by 5 bases, with 8 bases of the junction left unmatched. Germline lookup yields CDR1 SGHTS and CDR2 YDEGEE. The CDR3 protein is CASSQSGGGRETQYF. In DNA form, the CDR3 reads TGTGCCAGCAGCCAGAGCGGGGGGGGTCGTGAGACCCAGTACTTC.

This clonotype was found a few times. The chain is built from TRBV6-5 and TRBJ2-3; D is unclear. This CDR3 is built from 14 residues. Germline V CDR1 and CDR2: MNHEY, SVGAGI. V was clipped by 2 bases and J by 2 bases, with 8 bases between them. In DNA form, the CDR3 reads TGTGCCAGCAGTTACAGGCCCACCACAGATACGCAGTATTTT. It yields the protein CASSYRPTTDTQYF.

The chain recombines TRBV29-1 with TRBJ1-2; 7 nucleotides agree with TRBD1. CDR1 and CDR2 (germline): SQVTM, ANQGSEA. Trimming removed 8 bases from V and 0 bases from J; junction bases left unmatched: 9. The CDR3 length is 14 residues. CDR3 region: CSFRGQVPNYGYTF. The CDR3 nucleotides read TGCAGCTTTAGAGGACAGGTGCCTAACTATGGCTACACCTTC.

The V call is TRBV5-1, the J call TRBJ2-1, with D perhaps matching TRBD2 (6 bases). CDR1 is SGHRS and CDR2 is YFSETQ in the germline V gene. V lost 0 bases, J lost 3 bases, and 10 bases lay in between. The CDR3 contains 15 residues. This CDR3 reads CASSLARGIYNEQFF. For the CDR3, the DNA is TGCGCCAGCAGCTTGGCTCGGGGGATCTACAATGAGCAGTTCTTC.

This clonotype was seen a few times. The V and J genes are TRBV7-3 and TRBJ1-1; D perhaps matches TRBD1 (6 bases). V was pared by 4 bases and J by 2 bases, with 11 bases between. This CDR3 is built from 14 residues. Germline-derived CDR1 and CDR2 are SGHTA and FQGTGA. The CDR3 here is CASSWGGGNTEAFF. In DNA form, the CDR3 reads TGTGCCAGCAGCTGGGGGGGCGGTAACACTGAAGCTTTCTTT.

This sequence joins TRBV5-1 and TRBJ2-7; D remains unclear. V lost 1 base and J 0 bases, leaving 8 bases between the germline ends. Germline CDR1 and CDR2: SGHRS and YFSETQ. This CDR3 region has 14 residues. CDR3 coding DNA: TGCGCCAGCAGCTTGACGGTCCGCTCCTACGAGCAGTACTTC. Its translation: CASSLTVRSYEQYF.

The chain combines TRBV12-5 with TRBJ2-7; the D is unclear. From germline, CDR1 is LGHNT and CDR2 FRNRAP. The CDR3 is 14 amino acids. The ends were cut back, 7 bases at V and 1 base at J, with 14 bases in the middle. The DNA for the CDR3 is TGTGCTAGTGTCCTATCCCCCTGTTCCTACGAGCAGTACGTC. Protein product: CASVLSPCSYEQYV.

This clonotype occurred a few times. The rearrangement uses TRBV5-1 and TRBJ2-2; 8 bases align to TRBD2. This CDR3 has 14 residues. V shed 1 base and J 6 bases; nucleotides not matched to a gene: 2. The germline gives CDR1 SGHRS, CDR2 YFSETQ. CDR3 sequence (DNA): TGCGCCAGCAGCTTGCGGGAGGGCGCCGGGGAGCTGTTTTTT. This translates into CASSLREGAGELFF.

This clonotype came up many times. V and J are TRBV5-1 and TRBJ1-3, with D unclear. V gave up 7 bases and J gave up 4 bases, with 18 bases separating them. CDR1 and CDR2 (germline): SGHRS, YFSETQ. The CDR3 is made up of 15 amino acids. In nucleotides, the CDR3 is TGCGCCAGCGGCACCGGCACGCCGGGCGGAAACACCATATATTTT. Its translation: CASGTGTPGGNTIYF. The full variable domain, rest sourced from reference TRBV5-1 and TRBJ1-3, is KAGVTQTPRYLIKTRGQQVTLSCSPISGHRSVSWYQQTPGQGLQFLFEYFSETQRNKGNFPGRFSGRQFSNSRSEMNVSTLELGDSALYLCASGTGTPGGNTIYFGEGSWLTVV.

This clonotype came up many times. The rearrangement joins TRBV7-6 to TRBJ2-3; D is uncertain. CDR1 is SGHVS, CDR2 FNYEAQ, per germline. The CDR3 sequence is 17 residues long. The V end lost 1 base, the J end lost 0 bases, and 14 bases lay between the germline ends. CDR3 sequence: CASSLGLGVTSTDTQYF. CDR3 bases: TGTGCCAGCAGCTTAGGTCTCGGAGTCACTAGCACAGATACGCAGTATTTT.

The chain combines TRBV21-1 with TRBJ1-5; the tabulated D call, TRBD1, remains unverified against the DNA. TRBV21-1 is a known pseudogene. CDR3 size: 15 residues. CDR3 amino acids: CASSSRVVGGQPQHF. As DNA, the CDR3 is TGTGCCAGCAGCAGCAGGGTGGTAGGTGGTCAGCCCCAGCATTTT.

The chain joins TRBV5-1 to TRBJ1-1, with D possibly TRBD1 on 5 matching bases. The CDR3 runs to 15 residues. Germline V gene data show CDR1 as SGHRS and CDR2 as YFSETQ. Trimming took off 0 bases at V and 1 base at J, with 10 bases between the two ends. In DNA, the CDR3 is TGCGCCAGCAGCTTGGGAGGGACGGAGAACACTGAAGCTTTCTTT. Its translation is CASSLGGTENTEAFF.

The chain combines TRBV4-1 with TRBJ1-1; D might be TRBD1 (5 bases). CDR1 MGHRA and CDR2 YSYEKL come from the germline V gene. This CDR3 comprises 14 residues. Deletions cut 4 bases from V and 4 bases from J, with 13 bases between. Here the CDR3 reads CASSPRRGFTEAFF. The CDR3 bases are TGCGCCAGCAGCCCCAGAAGGGGTTTCACTGAAGCTTTCTTT.

This chain joins TRBV27 and TRBJ1-5; D is perhaps TRBD1 (5 bases). V was cut by 7 bases and J by 2 bases, with 12 bases left in between. Germline lookup yields CDR1 MNHEY and CDR2 SMNVEV (reference sequence). The CDR3 length is 14 residues. CDR3 DNA sequence: TGTGCCAGCACCGCAGGGTATGGCAATCAGCCCCAGCATTTT. This sequence encodes CASTAGYGNQPQHF.

This clonotype was recorded at least ten times. This sequence joins TRBV5-1 and TRBJ2-5, with D tentatively TRBD1 (6 bases). The V and J ends lost 1 base and 3 bases respectively, with 10 bases between them. CDR3 size: 14 residues. Germline assignment: CDR1 SGHRS and CDR2 YFSETQ. CDR3 sequence (DNA): TGCGCCAGCAGCTTGTTAGGGGGTGAAGAGACCCAGTACTTC. It codes for CASSLLGGEETQYF.

This sequence joins TRBV27 and TRBJ2-7; D is possibly TRBD1 (8 bases). CDR1 MNHEY and CDR2 SMNVEV come from the germline V gene (reference sequence). This CDR3 contains 16 residues. V lost 5 bases to trimming and J lost 6 bases, with 23 bases between them. The CDR3 loop reads CASSVRQGLIAGEQYF. CDR3 sequence (DNA): TGTGCCAGCAGTGTACGACAGGGGCTAATAGCGGGCGAGCAGTACTTC.

This clonotype was seen a few times. This sequence joins TRBV7-2 and TRBJ2-7; D may be TRBD1 or TRBD2 (5 bases each). With 1 base removed from V and 1 base from J, the gap between germline ends came to 14 bases. The CDR3 length is 16 residues. From germline, CDR1 is SGHTA and CDR2 FQGNSA. CDR3 sequence reads: CASSLGGRNLSYEQYF. CDR3 sequence (DNA): TGTGCCAGCAGCTTAGGGGGACGGAATCTATCCTACGAGCAGTACTTC.